This is a list of T cell receptor beta chains from one sample in a study of identical twins. Each CDR3 protein gets one entry after TCRdb re-called the 5' RACE reads with MiXCR. The table shows about 690,000 distinct CDR3 sequences, with around 6.1% occurring only once. Sequencing was done on a sample of naive T cells sorted from blood. The source of these receptors is a man between 18 and 35 years old in good health. Both conserved end residues are part of each CDR3. The order of the fields is clone size, J gene, CDR3 length, D gene, V gene, CDR3 protein, CDR3 DNA. The D gene is left open where the match is weak. For some rows the clone size is stated as once, few or many, or as a class when expanded; others skip it.

abundance: few
j_gene: TRBJ2-5
len: 15
d_gene: TRBD2
v_gene: TRBV5-6
CDR3aa: CASWTSGRAGETQYF
CDR3nt: TGTGCCAGCTGGACTAGCGGGAGGGCAGGCGAGACCCAGTACTTC

abundance: many
j_gene: TRBJ1-5
len: 15
d_gene: .
v_gene: TRBV5-5
CDR3aa: CASSLLPGIGQPQHF
CDR3nt: TGTGCCAGCAGCTTGTTACCAGGGATAGGTCAGCCCCAGCATTTT

abundance: .
j_gene: TRBJ2-5
len: 15
d_gene: .
v_gene: TRBV5-1
CDR3aa: CASSQGVNLQETQYF
CDR3nt: TGCGCCAGCAGCCAAGGAGTGAACTTACAAGAGACCCAGTACTTC

abundance: many
j_gene: TRBJ1-1
len: 13
d_gene: .
v_gene: TRBV5-1
CDR3aa: CASSLERSDEAFF
CDR3nt: TGCGCCAGCAGCTTGGAACGTTCAGATGAAGCTTTCTTT

abundance: many
j_gene: TRBJ2-7
len: 14
d_gene: TRBD2
v_gene: TRBV29-1
CDR3aa: CSVGLAGRPYEQYF
CDR3nt: TGCAGCGTTGGACTAGCGGGAAGACCATACGAGCAGTACTTC

abundance: few
j_gene: TRBJ2-3
len: 14
d_gene: .
v_gene: TRBV6-2/TRBV6-3
CDR3aa: CASSEKSARITQYF
CDR3nt: TGTGCCAGCTCCGAGAAGTCCGCGAGAATTACGCAGTATTTT

abundance: many
j_gene: TRBJ2-7
len: 15
d_gene: TRBD1
v_gene: TRBV28
CDR3aa: CASSLGTGLSYEQYF
CDR3nt: TGTGCCAGCAGTTTGGGGACAGGGCTCTCCTACGAGCAGTACTTC

abundance: .
j_gene: TRBJ1-1
len: 14
d_gene: .
v_gene: TRBV12-3/TRBV12-4
CDR3aa: CASISSDRHTEAFF
CDR3nt: TGTGCCAGCATCAGCTCCGACCGGCACACTGAAGCTTTCTTT

abundance: many
j_gene: TRBJ2-3
len: 12
d_gene: .
v_gene: TRBV12-3/TRBV12-4
CDR3aa: CASSLQGNTQYF
CDR3nt: TGTGCCAGCAGCCTACAGGGAAATACGCAGTATTTT

abundance: many
j_gene: TRBJ1-5
len: 14
d_gene: .
v_gene: TRBV6-5
CDR3aa: CASSYSGPHQPQHF
CDR3nt: TGTGCCAGCAGTTACTCGGGGCCCCATCAGCCCCAGCATTTT

abundance: few
j_gene: TRBJ2-7
len: 15
d_gene: TRBD1
v_gene: TRBV6-2/TRBV6-3
CDR3aa: CASSYSRDSVYEQYF
CDR3nt: TGTGCCAGCAGTTACTCGAGGGACAGTGTCTACGAGCAGTACTTC

abundance: few
j_gene: TRBJ1-1
len: 14
d_gene: .
v_gene: TRBV6-5
CDR3aa: CASSYSWTNTEAFF
CDR3nt: TGTGCCAGCAGTTACTCCTGGACGAACACTGAAGCTTTCTTT

abundance: many
j_gene: TRBJ2-7
len: 14
d_gene: TRBD1
v_gene: TRBV12-3/TRBV12-4
CDR3aa: CASNSGTGIYEQYF
CDR3nt: TGTGCCAGCAACTCCGGGACAGGGATCTACGAGCAGTACTTC

abundance: few
j_gene: TRBJ1-5
len: 14
d_gene: .
v_gene: TRBV28
CDR3aa: CASSADRFNQPQHF
CDR3nt: TGTGCCAGCAGTGCTGACAGGTTTAATCAGCCCCAGCATTTT

abundance: many
j_gene: TRBJ1-6
len: 15
d_gene: TRBD1
v_gene: TRBV6-4
CDR3aa: CASRTDRGPRSSLHF
CDR3nt: TGTGCCAGCAGAACGGACAGGGGGCCCCGGTCTAGCCTCCACTTT

abundance: .
j_gene: TRBJ2-1
len: 16
d_gene: .
v_gene: TRBV4-3
CDR3aa: CASSQDRTTSYNEQFF
CDR3nt: TGCGCCAGCAGCCAGGACAGGACTACGTCCTACAATGAGCAGTTCTTC

abundance: .
j_gene: TRBJ2-5
len: 12
d_gene: .
v_gene: TRBV20-1
CDR3aa: CSAPSKQETQYF
CDR3nt: TGCAGTGCTCCAAGTAAACAAGAGACCCAGTACTTC

abundance: .
j_gene: TRBJ2-7
len: 14
d_gene: TRBD2
v_gene: TRBV7-8
CDR3aa: CASSLGGTSVPGDF
CDR3nt: TGTGCCAGCAGCTTAGGTGGGACTAGCGTCCCGGGGGACTTC

abundance: .
j_gene: TRBJ2-1
len: 14
d_gene: .
v_gene: TRBV18
CDR3aa: CASSPGPRVNEQFF
CDR3nt: TGTGCCAGCTCACCGGGTCCCAGGGTCAATGAGCAGTTCTTC

abundance: many
j_gene: TRBJ2-1
len: 15
d_gene: TRBD2
v_gene: TRBV29-1
CDR3aa: CSVAGGPSSYNEQFF
CDR3nt: TGCAGCGTGGCGGGAGGGCCGAGCTCCTACAATGAGCAGTTCTTC

abundance: few
j_gene: TRBJ2-5
len: 13
d_gene: .
v_gene: TRBV7-7
CDR3aa: CASSLRAGGTQYF
CDR3nt: TGTGCCAGCAGCCTCCGCGCCGGGGGGACCCAGTACTTC

abundance: many
j_gene: TRBJ2-2
len: 15
d_gene: TRBD2
v_gene: TRBV5-1
CDR3aa: CASSQRERSTGELFF
CDR3nt: TGCGCCAGCAGCCAGCGGGAGAGGAGCACCGGGGAGCTGTTTTTT

abundance: few
j_gene: TRBJ1-3
len: 14
d_gene: .
v_gene: TRBV6-5
CDR3aa: CASSYSIGGNTIYF
CDR3nt: TGTGCCAGCAGTTACTCGATTGGGGGAAACACCATATATTTT

abundance: .
j_gene: TRBJ2-6
len: 16
d_gene: .
v_gene: TRBV18
CDR3aa: CASSAGLGSGANVLTF
CDR3nt: TGTGCCAGCTCGGCAGGGCTCGGCTCTGGGGCCAACGTCCTGACTTTC

abundance: many
j_gene: TRBJ1-5
len: 13
d_gene: .
v_gene: TRBV27
CDR3aa: CASSLSRFQPQHF
CDR3nt: TGTGCCAGCAGTTTGTCCCGATTTCAGCCCCAGCATTTT

abundance: .
j_gene: TRBJ2-1
len: 15
d_gene: .
v_gene: TRBV12-3/TRBV12-4
CDR3aa: CASSFWVRPGNEQFF
CDR3nt: TGTGCCAGCAGTTTCTGGGTCCGCCCAGGGAATGAGCAGTTCTTC

abundance: few
j_gene: TRBJ2-7
len: 15
d_gene: .
v_gene: TRBV4-3
CDR3aa: CASSQDKQGPYEQYF
CDR3nt: TGCGCCAGCAGCCAAGATAAACAGGGACCCTACGAGCAGTACTTC

abundance: many
j_gene: TRBJ2-1
len: 16
d_gene: TRBD2
v_gene: TRBV28
CDR3aa: CASSLPGLAGENEQFF
CDR3nt: TGTGCCAGCAGTCTTCCGGGACTAGCGGGGGAGAATGAGCAGTTCTTC

abundance: few
j_gene: TRBJ2-5
len: 13
d_gene: .
v_gene: TRBV24-1
CDR3aa: CATSELTGPTQYF
CDR3nt: TGTGCCACCAGTGAACTGACAGGTCCGACCCAGTACTTC

abundance: .
j_gene: TRBJ2-2
len: 15
d_gene: .
v_gene: TRBV5-1
CDR3aa: CASSLEGTDTGELFF
CDR3nt: TGCGCCAGCAGCTTGGAAGGGACGGACACCGGGGAGCTGTTTTTT

abundance: few
j_gene: TRBJ1-2
len: 15
d_gene: .
v_gene: TRBV4-2
CDR3aa: CASSQASGPYYGYTF
CDR3nt: TGTGCCAGCAGCCAAGCTTCCGGCCCCTACTATGGCTACACCTTC

abundance: many
j_gene: TRBJ2-2
len: 16
d_gene: .
v_gene: TRBV7-2
CDR3aa: CASSFRGTANTGELFF
CDR3nt: TGTGCCAGCAGCTTCAGGGGTACTGCGAACACCGGGGAGCTGTTTTTT

abundance: few
j_gene: TRBJ2-1
len: 13
d_gene: TRBD1
v_gene: TRBV7-7
CDR3aa: CASSLEGGQGQVF
CDR3nt: TGTGCCAGCAGCTTAGAAGGGGGACAGGGTCAGGTCTTC

abundance: many
j_gene: TRBJ2-7
len: 14
d_gene: .
v_gene: TRBV27
CDR3aa: CASSWDGSSYEQYF
CDR3nt: TGTGCCAGCAGTTGGGACGGCAGCTCCTACGAGCAGTACTTC

abundance: many
j_gene: TRBJ2-3
len: 12
d_gene: .
v_gene: TRBV2
CDR3aa: CASSERDDTQYF
CDR3nt: TGTGCCAGCAGTGAGCGGGACGATACGCAGTATTTT

abundance: few
j_gene: TRBJ2-1
len: 16
d_gene: TRBD2
v_gene: TRBV7-2
CDR3aa: CASRLSGSGSYNEQFF
CDR3nt: TGTGCCAGCAGACTAAGCGGGAGTGGGTCCTACAATGAGCAGTTCTTC

abundance: .
j_gene: TRBJ2-3
len: 17
d_gene: TRBD2
v_gene: TRBV5-4
CDR3aa: CASSLVGSGSGRGTQYF
CDR3nt: TGTGCCAGCAGCTTGGTGGGGTCGGGTAGCGGGAGGGGAACGCAGTATTTT

abundance: few
j_gene: TRBJ2-1
len: 15
d_gene: TRBD1
v_gene: TRBV6-1
CDR3aa: CASTVGWTGIDEQFF
CDR3nt: TGTGCCAGCACCGTCGGCTGGACAGGGATCGATGAGCAGTTCTTC

abundance: many
j_gene: TRBJ2-7
len: 14
d_gene: .
v_gene: TRBV11-2
CDR3aa: CASSLDLFTYEQYF
CDR3nt: TGTGCCAGCAGCTTAGATCTCTTTACCTACGAGCAGTACTTC

abundance: many
j_gene: TRBJ1-1
len: 16
d_gene: .
v_gene: TRBV29-1
CDR3aa: CSARRGALNMNTEAFF
CDR3nt: TGCAGCGCCCGTCGGGGAGCCCTCAACATGAACACTGAAGCTTTCTTT

abundance: few
j_gene: TRBJ2-7
len: 15
d_gene: .
v_gene: TRBV14
CDR3aa: CASSQEPLSSYEQYF
CDR3nt: TGTGCCAGCAGCCAAGAACCCCTGAGCTCCTACGAGCAGTACTTC

abundance: .
j_gene: TRBJ2-1
len: 15
d_gene: TRBD2
v_gene: TRBV3-1
CDR3aa: CASSSPSGIPGEQFF
CDR3nt: TGTGCCAGCAGCTCCCCCAGCGGGATCCCGGGGGAGCAGTTCTTC

abundance: many
j_gene: TRBJ2-2
len: 16
d_gene: TRBD2
v_gene: TRBV20-1
CDR3aa: CSARDPMTSDTGELFF
CDR3nt: TGCAGTGCTAGAGATCCGATGACTAGCGACACCGGGGAGCTGTTTTTT

abundance: many
j_gene: TRBJ1-1
len: 16
d_gene: .
v_gene: TRBV5-4
CDR3aa: CASSWGGGATNTEAFF
CDR3nt: TGTGCCAGCAGCTGGGGCGGGGGGGCGACGAACACTGAAGCTTTCTTT

abundance: few
j_gene: TRBJ2-3
len: 14
d_gene: .
v_gene: TRBV5-5
CDR3aa: CASSLDEVTDTQYF
CDR3nt: TGTGCCAGCAGCTTGGATGAAGTGACAGATACGCAGTATTTT

abundance: many
j_gene: TRBJ2-1
len: 14
d_gene: TRBD2
v_gene: TRBV12-3/TRBV12-4
CDR3aa: CASSRIAGFGEQFF
CDR3nt: TGTGCCAGCAGCCGGATAGCGGGATTCGGTGAGCAGTTCTTC

abundance: many
j_gene: TRBJ2-4
len: 10
d_gene: .
v_gene: TRBV20-1
CDR3aa: CSARGNIQYF
CDR3nt: TGCAGTGCTAGGGGTAACATTCAGTACTTC

abundance: many
j_gene: TRBJ2-3
len: 16
d_gene: TRBD2
v_gene: TRBV6-5
CDR3aa: CASSSSGLAGTDTQYF
CDR3nt: TGTGCCAGCAGTTCCTCGGGACTAGCGGGAACAGATACGCAGTATTTT

abundance: many
j_gene: TRBJ2-1
len: 16
d_gene: .
v_gene: TRBV5-5
CDR3aa: CASSNRDTPSYNEQFF
CDR3nt: TGTGCCAGCAGCAATCGTGACACTCCCTCCTACAATGAGCAGTTCTTC

abundance: few
j_gene: TRBJ2-1
len: 13
d_gene: .
v_gene: TRBV5-1
CDR3aa: CASSLDLLNEQFF
CDR3nt: TGCGCCAGCAGCTTGGACCTATTAAATGAGCAGTTCTTC

abundance: few
j_gene: TRBJ2-1
len: 13
d_gene: .
v_gene: TRBV3-1
CDR3aa: CASSQVGHNEQFF
CDR3nt: TGTGCCAGCAGCCAAGTAGGTCACAATGAGCAGTTCTTC

abundance: .
j_gene: TRBJ2-2
len: 17
d_gene: TRBD2
v_gene: TRBV5-1
CDR3aa: CASSTGTSGLYTGELFF
CDR3nt: TGCGCCAGCAGCACCGGGACTAGCGGACTTTACACCGGGGAGCTGTTTTTT

abundance: many
j_gene: TRBJ1-4
len: 14
d_gene: .
v_gene: TRBV6-5
CDR3aa: CASSYSGSNEKLFF
CDR3nt: TGTGCCAGCAGTTACTCAGGGAGCAATGAAAAACTGTTTTTT

abundance: .
j_gene: TRBJ2-5
len: 10
d_gene: .
v_gene: TRBV7-2
CDR3aa: CASSITRPYF
CDR3nt: TGTGCCAGCAGCATAACTAGGCCCTACTTC

abundance: few
j_gene: TRBJ2-3
len: 17
d_gene: .
v_gene: TRBV14
CDR3aa: CASSQGLGPLFPDTQYF
CDR3nt: TGTGCCAGCAGCCAAGGACTAGGGCCCCTCTTCCCAGATACGCAGTATTTT